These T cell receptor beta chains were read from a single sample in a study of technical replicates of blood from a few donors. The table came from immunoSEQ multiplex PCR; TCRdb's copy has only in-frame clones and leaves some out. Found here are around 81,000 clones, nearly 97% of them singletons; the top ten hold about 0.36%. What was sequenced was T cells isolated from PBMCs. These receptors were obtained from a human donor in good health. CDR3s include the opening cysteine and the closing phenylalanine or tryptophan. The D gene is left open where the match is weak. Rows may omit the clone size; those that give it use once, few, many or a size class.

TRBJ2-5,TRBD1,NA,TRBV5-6,CASRVGSGQKETQYF,TGTGCCAGCAGGGTTGGATCGGGACAGAAAGAGACCCAGTACTTC
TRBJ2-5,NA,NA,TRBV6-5,CASSDPKARETQYF,TGTGCCAGCAGTGATCCGAAGGCTAGAGAGACCCAGTACTTC
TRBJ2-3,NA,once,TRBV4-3,CASSQDLASTDTQYF,TGCGCCAGCAGCCAAGATCTGGCTAGCACAGATACGCAGTATTTT
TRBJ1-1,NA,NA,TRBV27,CASSLYGTPNTEAFF,TGTGCCAGCAGCCTATATGGGACACCAAACACTGAAGCTTTCTTT
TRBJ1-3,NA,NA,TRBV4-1,CASSQGVNGGWSGNTIYF,TGCGCCAGCAGCCAAGGGGTGAACGGGGGTTGGTCTGGAAACACCATATATTTT
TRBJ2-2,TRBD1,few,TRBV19,CASSDRANTGELFF,TGTGCCAGTAGTGACAGGGCGAACACCGGGGAGCTGTTTTTT
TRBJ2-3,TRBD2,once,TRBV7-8,CASSHHTSGRRDTQYF,TGTGCCAGCAGCCATCACACTAGCGGGAGAAGAGATACGCAGTATTTT
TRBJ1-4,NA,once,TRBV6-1,CASSEAGWGEKLFF,TGTGCCAGCAGTGAGGCGGGATGGGGCGAAAAACTGTTTTTT
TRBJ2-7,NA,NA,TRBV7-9,CASSLEGREQYF,TGTGCCAGCAGCTTGGAGGGTCGGGAGCAGTACTTC
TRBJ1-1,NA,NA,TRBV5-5,CASSWAGEPRNTEAFF,TGTGCCAGCAGCTGGGCAGGGGAACCGAGGAACACTGAAGCTTTCTTT
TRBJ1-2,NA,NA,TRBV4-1,CASSQELRGYGYTF,TGCGCCAGCAGCCAAGAACTCAGGGGATACGGCTACACCTTC
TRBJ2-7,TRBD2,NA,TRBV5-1,CASSLMTSGYEQYF,TGCGCCAGCAGCTTGATGACTAGCGGGTACGAGCAGTACTTC
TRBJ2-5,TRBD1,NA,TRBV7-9,CASSFEGQGQETQYF,TGTGCCAGCAGCTTCGAGGGACAGGGTCAAGAGACCCAGTACTTC
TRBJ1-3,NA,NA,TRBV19,CAAEQYSGNTIYF,TGTGCCGCAGAACAGTACTCTGGAAACACCATATATTTT
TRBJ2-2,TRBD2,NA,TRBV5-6,CASSLEVLAGGTGELFF,TGTGCCAGCAGCTTAGAAGTTCTAGCGGGAGGTACCGGGGAGCTGTTTTTT
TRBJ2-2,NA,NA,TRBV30,CAWSVLTGELFF,TGTGCCTGGAGTGTACTCACCGGGGAGCTGTTTTTT
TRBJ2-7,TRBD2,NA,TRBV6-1,CASSGLAGGLYEQYF,TGTGCCAGCAGTGGACTAGCGGGAGGGCTCTACGAGCAGTACTTC
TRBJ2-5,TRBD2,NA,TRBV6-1,CASSELRGLAGDFGETQYF,TGTGCCAGCAGTGAACTTCGGGGACTAGCGGGAGATTTCGGGGAGACCCAGTACTTC
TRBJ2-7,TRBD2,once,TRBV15,CATSASGLAYEQYF,TGTGCCACCAGCGCATCGGGACTAGCGTACGAGCAGTACTTC
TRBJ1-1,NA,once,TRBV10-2,CASSESEEGARTEAFF,TGCGCCAGCAGTGAGTCAGAGGAAGGGGCGAGGACTGAAGCTTTCTTT
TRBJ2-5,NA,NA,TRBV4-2,CASSQVGGQETQYF,TGTGCCAGCAGCCAAGTTGGCGGTCAAGAGACCCAGTACTTC
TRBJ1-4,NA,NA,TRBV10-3,CAISEDNLNEKLFF,TGTGCCATCAGTGAGGACAACCTAAATGAAAAACTGTTTTTT
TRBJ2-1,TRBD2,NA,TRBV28,CASRTSGSYNEQFF,TGTGCCAGCCGGACTAGCGGCTCCTACAATGAGCAGTTCTTC
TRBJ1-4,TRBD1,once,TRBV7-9,CASSHRDRGGEKLFF,TGTGCCAGCAGCCACCGGGACAGGGGAGGCGAAAAACTGTTTTTT
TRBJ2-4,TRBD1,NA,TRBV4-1,CASSQISTGAAKNIQYF,TGCGCCAGCAGCCAAATCTCCACAGGGGCAGCCAAAAACATTCAGTACTTC
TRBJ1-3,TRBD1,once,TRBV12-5,CASGLARDRVVTVYF,TGTGCTAGTGGTTTGGCCCGGGACAGGGTTGTTACAGTATATTTT
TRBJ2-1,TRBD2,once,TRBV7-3,CASSPFTSAKYADNEQFF,TGTGCCAGCAGCCCATTCACTAGCGCGAAATATGCGGACAATGAGCAGTTCTTC
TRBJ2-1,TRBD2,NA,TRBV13,CASSPGGPGYNEQFF,TGTGCCAGCAGCCCGGGAGGGCCGGGGTACAATGAGCAGTTCTTC